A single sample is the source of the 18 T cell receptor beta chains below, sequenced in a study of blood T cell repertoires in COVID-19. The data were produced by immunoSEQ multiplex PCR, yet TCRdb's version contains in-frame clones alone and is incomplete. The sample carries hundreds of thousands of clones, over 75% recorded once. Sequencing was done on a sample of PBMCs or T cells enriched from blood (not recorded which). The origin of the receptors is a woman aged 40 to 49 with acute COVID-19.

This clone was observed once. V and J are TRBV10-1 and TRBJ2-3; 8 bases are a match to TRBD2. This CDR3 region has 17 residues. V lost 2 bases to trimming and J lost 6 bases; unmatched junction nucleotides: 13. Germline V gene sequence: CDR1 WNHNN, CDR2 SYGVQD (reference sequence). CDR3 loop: CASSERGGPGRSDTQYF. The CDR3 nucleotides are TGCGCCAGCAGTGAGCGGGGGGGGCCCGGCCGGTCGGATACGCAGTATTTT.

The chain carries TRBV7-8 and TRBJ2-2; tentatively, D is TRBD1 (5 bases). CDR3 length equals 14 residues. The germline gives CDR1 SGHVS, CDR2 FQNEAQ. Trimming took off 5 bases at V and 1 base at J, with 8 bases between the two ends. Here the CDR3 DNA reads TGTGCCAGCAGCCCGCAGGGGAACACCGGGGAGCTGTTTTTT. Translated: CASSPQGNTGELFF.

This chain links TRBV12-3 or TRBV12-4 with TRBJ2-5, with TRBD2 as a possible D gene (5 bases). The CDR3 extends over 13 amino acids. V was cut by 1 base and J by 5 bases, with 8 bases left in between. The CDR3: CASSLGGLETQYF. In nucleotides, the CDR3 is TGTGCCAGCAGTTTAGGAGGGTTGGAGACCCAGTACTTC.

DNA for the CDR3: TGTGCCAGCAGCTTGGCCGGACCCGCGGGGAATGAGCAGTTCTTC. This sequence encodes CASSLAGPAGNEQFF. V usage is TRBV5-5 and J usage is TRBJ2-1, with D perhaps TRBD2 (6 bases). With 0 bases removed from V and 7 bases from J, the gap between germline ends came to 14 bases. This CDR3 is 15 amino acids long. Germline-derived CDR1 and CDR2 are SGHKS and YYEKEE (reference sequence). Together with reference TRBV5-5 and TRBJ2-1, the CDR3 gives the full variable domain: DAGVTQSPTHLIKTRGQQVTLRCSPISGHKSVSWYQQVLGQGPQFIFQYYEKEERGRGNFPDRFSARQFPNYSSELNVNALLLGDSALYLCASSLAGPAGNEQFFGPGTRLTVL.

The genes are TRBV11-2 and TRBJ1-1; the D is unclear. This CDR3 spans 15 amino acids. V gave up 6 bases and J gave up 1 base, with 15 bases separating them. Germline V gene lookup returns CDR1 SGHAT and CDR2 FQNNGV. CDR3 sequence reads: CASRQWRDPNTEAFF. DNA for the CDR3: TGTGCCAGCAGACAATGGAGGGATCCGAACACTGAAGCTTTCTTT.

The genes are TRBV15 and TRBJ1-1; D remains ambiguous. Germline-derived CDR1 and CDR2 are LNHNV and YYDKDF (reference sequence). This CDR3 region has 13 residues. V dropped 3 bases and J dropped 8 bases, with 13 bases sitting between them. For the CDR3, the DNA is TGTGCCACCAGCAGGGTCTCATGGCACGAAGCTTTCTTT. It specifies CATSRVSWHEAFF.

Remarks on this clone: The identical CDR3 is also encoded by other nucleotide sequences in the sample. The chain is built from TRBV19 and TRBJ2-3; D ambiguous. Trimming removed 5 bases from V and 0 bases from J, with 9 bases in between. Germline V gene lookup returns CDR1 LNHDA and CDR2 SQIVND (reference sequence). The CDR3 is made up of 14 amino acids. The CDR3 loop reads CASSPSGSTDTQYF. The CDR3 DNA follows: TGTGCCAGTAGTCCCTCCGGGAGCACAGATACGCAGTATTTT.

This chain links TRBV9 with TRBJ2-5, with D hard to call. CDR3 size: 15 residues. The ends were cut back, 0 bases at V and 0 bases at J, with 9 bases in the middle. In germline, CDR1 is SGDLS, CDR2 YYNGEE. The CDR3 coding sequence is TGTGCCAGCAGCGTAGCCCCAGGCTACCAAGAGACCCAGTACTTC. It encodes CASSVAPGYQETQYF.

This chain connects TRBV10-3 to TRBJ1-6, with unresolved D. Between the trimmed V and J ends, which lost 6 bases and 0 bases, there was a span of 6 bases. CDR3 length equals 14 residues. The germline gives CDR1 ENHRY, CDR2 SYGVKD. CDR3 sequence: CAIRADSYNSPLHF. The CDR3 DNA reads TGTGCCATCAGGGCGGACTCCTATAATTCACCCCTCCACTTT.

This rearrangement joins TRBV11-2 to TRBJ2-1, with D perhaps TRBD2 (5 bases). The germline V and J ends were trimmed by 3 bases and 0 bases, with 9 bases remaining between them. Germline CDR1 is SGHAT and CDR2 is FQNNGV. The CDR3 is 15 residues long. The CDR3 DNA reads TGTGCCAGCAGCTTCACTAGACCCTCCTACAATGAGCAGTTCTTC. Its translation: CASSFTRPSYNEQFF.

The CDR3 loop reads CASSQEGGRGPSYEQYF. CDR3 sequence (DNA): TGTGCCAGCAGCCAAGAAGGGGGCAGGGGACCGTCCTACGAGCAGTACTTC. V gene TRBV14 combines with J gene TRBJ2-7; TRBD1 agrees at 7 bases. The CDR3 length is 17 residues. The germline CDR1 and CDR2 sequences are SGHDN and FVKESK. V gave up 0 bases and J gave up 1 base; unmatched junction bases: 9.

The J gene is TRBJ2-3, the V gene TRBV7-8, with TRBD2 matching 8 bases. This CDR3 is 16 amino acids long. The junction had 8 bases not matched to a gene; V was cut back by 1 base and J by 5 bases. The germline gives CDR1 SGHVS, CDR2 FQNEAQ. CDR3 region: CASSLEVAGMGDTQYF. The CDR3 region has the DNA TGTGCCAGCAGCTTAGAGGTAGCGGGGATGGGAGATACGCAGTATTTT.

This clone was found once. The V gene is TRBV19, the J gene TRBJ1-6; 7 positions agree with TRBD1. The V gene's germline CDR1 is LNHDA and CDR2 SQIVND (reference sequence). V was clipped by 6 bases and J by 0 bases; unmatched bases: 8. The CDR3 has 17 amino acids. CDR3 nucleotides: TGTGCCAGTAGCCGGGGACAGATGAGCTCCTATAATTCACCCCTCCACTTT. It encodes CASSRGQMSSYNSPLHF.

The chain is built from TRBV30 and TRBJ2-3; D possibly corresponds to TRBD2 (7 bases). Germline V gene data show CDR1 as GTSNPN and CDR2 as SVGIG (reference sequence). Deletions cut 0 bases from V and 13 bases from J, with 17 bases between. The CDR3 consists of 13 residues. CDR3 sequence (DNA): TGTGCCTGGAGTGTACTAGGTGGGGGGGCCGAGTATTTT. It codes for CAWSVLGGGAEYF.

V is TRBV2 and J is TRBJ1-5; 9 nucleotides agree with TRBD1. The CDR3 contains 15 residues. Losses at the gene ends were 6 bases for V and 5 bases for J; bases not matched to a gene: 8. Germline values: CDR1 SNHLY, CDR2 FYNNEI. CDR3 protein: CASRGDRDRDQPQHF. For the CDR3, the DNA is TGTGCCAGCAGAGGGGACCGGGACAGGGATCAGCCCCAGCATTTT.

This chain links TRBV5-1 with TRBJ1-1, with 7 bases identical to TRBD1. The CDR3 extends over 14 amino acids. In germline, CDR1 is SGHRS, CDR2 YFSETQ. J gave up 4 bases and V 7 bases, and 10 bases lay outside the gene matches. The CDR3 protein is CASHLHRGTTEAFF. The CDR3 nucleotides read TGCGCCAGCCACCTACACAGGGGAACCACTGAAGCTTTCTTT.

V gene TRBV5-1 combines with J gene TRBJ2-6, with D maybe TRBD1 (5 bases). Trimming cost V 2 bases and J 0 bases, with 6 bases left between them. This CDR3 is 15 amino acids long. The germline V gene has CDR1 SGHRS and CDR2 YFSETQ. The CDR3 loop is CASSLDSSGANVLTF. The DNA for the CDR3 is TGCGCCAGCAGCTTAGACAGCTCTGGGGCCAACGTCCTGACTTTC. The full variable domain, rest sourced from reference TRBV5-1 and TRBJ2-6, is KAGVTQTPRYLIKTRGQQVTLSCSPISGHRSVSWYQQTPGQGLQFLFEYFSETQRNKGNFPGRFSGRQFSNSRSEMNVSTLELGDSALYLCASSLDSSGANVLTFGAGSRLTVL.

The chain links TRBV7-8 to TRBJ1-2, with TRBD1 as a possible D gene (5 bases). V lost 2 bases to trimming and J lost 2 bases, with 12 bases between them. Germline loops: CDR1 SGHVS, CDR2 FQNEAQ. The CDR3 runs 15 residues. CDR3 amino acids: CASSLIQGSNYGYTF. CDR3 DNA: TGTGCCAGCAGCTTAATTCAGGGTAGCAACTATGGCTACACCTTC. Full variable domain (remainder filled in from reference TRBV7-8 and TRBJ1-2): GAGVSQSPRYKVAKRGQDVALRCDPISGHVSLFWYQQALGQGPEFLTYFQNEAQLDKSGLPSDRFFAERPEGSVSTLKIQRTQQEDSAVYLCASSLIQGSNYGYTFGSGTRLTVV.